This T cell receptor beta chain derives from a study of cytomegalovirus exposure and HLA in healthy donors. Regarding the study as a whole: When a later analysis compared HLA-associated TCR beta chains with equally common others, the HLA-associated chains turned out to be more clonally expanded and to have lower generation probabilities. Researchers catalogued about 150 TCR beta chains as cytomegalovirus-associated. Prior analysis indicated that the majority of TCR beta V segments exhibited productivity approximately 87% or approximately 30% of the time.

Primers for the PCR totalled 60 Vbeta and 13 Jbeta. Using immunoSEQ multiplex PCR, the repertoire was profiled, and TCRdb retains in-frame clones only, with some absent. Of more than 150,000 clones in the sample, around 80% were seen once. V was trimmed by 4 bases and J by 5 bases, leaving 14 bases between them. CDR3 length: 13 residues. In germline, CDR1 is SQVTM, CDR2 ANQGSEA. In its sample, this clone was seen a few times. The antigen is undetermined. Sequenced: PBMCs. The clonotype originates from a man aged 35-49 years in good health and CMV-seronegative. V is TRBV29-1 and J is TRBJ2-5, with D possibly being TRBD2 (6 bases). The CDR3 here is CSVASGGVETQYF. The CDR3, as DNA: TGCAGCGTTGCTTCAGGAGGGGTCGAGACCCAGTACTTC.